A single sample is the source of the 7 T cell receptor beta chains below, sequenced in a study of T cells in Graves' hyperthyroidism and ophthalmopathy (dated by TCRdb to the late 2010s). Library method: multiplex PCR. The sequencing machine was an Illumina HiSeq 2000. Amplification of TCR beta CDR3 regions was carried out from RNA transcripts. A first-round RT-PCR of the TCR CDR3 used the HTBI primer set with the Qiagen OneStep RT-PCR kit. TCRdb cleaned the public reads at Q25 with fastp, built clones with MiXCR and kept in-frame beta chains. When rows share a CDR3 protein, they turn into one entry using the most common DNA and genes. The sample contains around 600,000 distinct CDR3 sequences, about 16% of them found a single time. Of the sample, less than 3.5% is held by the ten largest clones. The material sequenced was blood. Every receptor here comes from a middle-aged woman with Graves' ophthalmopathy.

The V and J genes are TRBV28 and TRBJ2-1, with TRBD1 matching over 7 bases. Germline lookup yields CDR1 MDHEN and CDR2 SYDVKM. V gave up 3 bases and J gave up 5 bases; unmatched junction bases: 4. The CDR3 is 14 amino acids. CDR3 nucleotide sequence: TGTGCCAGCAGTTTTCCCGACAGGGACAATGAGCAGTTCTTC. Its translation: CASSFPDRDNEQFF.

In regard to this clonotype: One end of the junction is discordant with germline, which a read error may explain. The rearrangement joins TRBV6-2 or TRBV6-3 to TRBJ2-7, with TRBD1 as a possible D gene (5 bases). The CDR3 is 13 residues long. The V gene's germline CDR1 is MNHEY and CDR2 SVGEGT. CDR3 sequence (DNA): TGTGTCAGCAGTACCGGACAAACCTACGAGCAGTACTTC. Protein product: CVSSTGQTYEQYF.

CDR3 residues: CASSVAGGPPDTQYF. In DNA, the CDR3 is TGTGCCAGCAGCGTAGCAGGGGGCCCCCCAGATACGCAGTATTTT. The chain couples TRBV9 to TRBJ2-3, with 8 bases aligning to TRBD1. CDR3 length: 15 residues. V shed 0 bases and J 4 bases; nucleotides not matched to a gene: 4. Per the germline V gene, CDR1 is SGDLS and CDR2 is YYNGEE.

The chain uses TRBV29-1 and TRBJ2-4, with D possibly being TRBD1 or TRBD2 (6 bases each). There are 14 residues in the CDR3. V was trimmed by 3 bases and J by 0 bases, leaving 9 bases between them. The germline gives CDR1 SQVTM, CDR2 ANQGSEA. In DNA form, the CDR3 reads TGCAGCGTTGATGGGGGGCTAGCCAAAAACATTCAGTACTTC. Its translation is CSVDGGLAKNIQYF.

The genes are TRBV7-2 and TRBJ2-3; D remains ambiguous. CDR1 and CDR2 from the germline V gene are SGHTA and FQGNSA. The CDR3 length is 13 residues. The V gene lost 3 bases and the J gene lost 4 bases, with 8 bases spanning the gap. The CDR3 spells CASSFQDPDTQYF. The DNA of the CDR3 is TGTGCCAGCAGCTTCCAAGACCCAGATACGCAGTATTTT.

The table lists this clonotype with many counts. V usage is TRBV7-2 and J usage is TRBJ2-7; possible D gene TRBD1, 6 bases. Germline assignment: CDR1 SGHTA and CDR2 FQGNSA. Deletions cut 1 base from V and 2 bases from J, with 12 bases between. CDR3 length: 15 residues. The CDR3 reads CASSLEAGGPYEQYF. The CDR3 DNA follows: TGTGCCAGCAGCTTAGAGGCTGGGGGCCCCTACGAGCAGTACTTC.

In its sample, this clonotype was seen a few times. This sequence joins TRBV13 and TRBJ2-3; D is perhaps TRBD1 (6 bases). Germline V gene data show CDR1 as PRHDT and CDR2 as FYEKMQ (reference sequence). The CDR3 has 14 amino acids. Deletions cut 5 bases from V and 3 bases from J, with 12 bases between. The CDR3: CASSPGAVTDTQYF. As DNA, the CDR3 is TGTGCCAGCAGCCCAGGGGCTGTGACAGATACGCAGTATTTT.